This TCR beta chain was documented in a study of T cell responses to AZD1222 COVID-19 vaccine. Remarks on this clone: Antigen: not known.

The assay was immunoSEQ multiplex PCR, and TCRdb's table has in-frame clones only and misses some. There are roughly 120,000 clones in the sample; 65% to 85% occur only once, and around 9.9% lies in the top ten. Study-wide results and caveats: Of the AZD1222 recipients, only 5 to 7 were seropositive at baseline. The CD4 TCRs associated with vaccination extended across spike and predominated at 160-218 and 743-854. Spike-specific TCR breadth and depth rose after two AZD1222 doses. Donors skewed white British and female; clonal diversity was possibly underestimated.

CDR3 length: 15 amino acids. From germline, CDR1 is LNHDA and CDR2 SQIVND (reference sequence). The V and J ends lost 5 bases and 8 bases respectively, with 19 bases between them. V usage is TRBV19 and J usage is TRBJ2-4; perhaps D is TRBD1 or TRBD2 (6 bases each). The sequence came from an adult in good health. Source: peripheral blood, taken on day 0 of AZD1222 vaccination. The CDR3: CASSRLGGLEDIQYF. For the CDR3, the DNA is TGTGCCAGTAGTCGCTTAGGGGGACTTGAGGACATTCAGTACTTC.